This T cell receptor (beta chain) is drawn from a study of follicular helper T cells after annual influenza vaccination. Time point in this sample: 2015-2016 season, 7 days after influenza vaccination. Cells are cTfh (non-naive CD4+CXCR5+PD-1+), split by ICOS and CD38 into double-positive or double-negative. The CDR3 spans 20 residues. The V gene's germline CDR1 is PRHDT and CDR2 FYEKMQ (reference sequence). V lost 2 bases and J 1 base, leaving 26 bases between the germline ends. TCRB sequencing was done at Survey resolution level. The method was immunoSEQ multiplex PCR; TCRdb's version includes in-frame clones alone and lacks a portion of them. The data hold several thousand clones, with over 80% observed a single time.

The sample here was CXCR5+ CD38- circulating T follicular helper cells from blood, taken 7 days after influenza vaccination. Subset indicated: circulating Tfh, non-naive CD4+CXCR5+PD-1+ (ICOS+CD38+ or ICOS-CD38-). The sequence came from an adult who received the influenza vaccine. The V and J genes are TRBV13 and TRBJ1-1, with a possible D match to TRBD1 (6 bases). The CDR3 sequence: CASSLKQTGSGVKRNTEAFF. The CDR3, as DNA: TGTGCCAGCAGCTTAAAACAAACAGGGTCGGGGGTCAAGAGGAACACTGAAGCTTTCTTT.